This T cell receptor (beta chain) came from a study of Graves' ophthalmopathy and Graves' hyperthyroidism. Study-wide findings and caveats: Blood also harbored most expanded thyroid clonotypes above 0.001 frequency. Sensitivity of 87.88% and specificity of 65% to 83% were achieved when a 13-signature model separated ophthalmopathy from stable hyperthyroidism.

Amplification targeted the TCR beta CDR3 regions, with RNA transcripts as the source material. HTBI primers primed a first-round RT-PCR, and a second-round multiplex PCR followed. MiXCR, run by TCRdb on the multiplex PCR reads, gives a single entry per CDR3 protein. The data contain about 220,000 distinct CDR3 sequences, approximately 21% of them singletons. Those donors who had ophthalmopathy presented with moderate-to-severe activity, a CAS of ≥3, a NOSPECS of ≥4 and a duration under 3 months. The PBMC fraction was derived from around 10 ml of fresh peripheral blood. This clonotype has ten or more counts. The antigen is undetermined. The material sequenced was peripheral blood. The source of this sequence is a woman aged 45 to 65 with Graves' ophthalmopathy.

CDR3 protein: CSARSRDRASYEQYF. In DNA form, the CDR3 reads TGCAGTGCTAGATCCCGGGACAGGGCTTCCTACGAGCAGTACTTC. V is TRBV20-1 and J is TRBJ2-7; 9 positions agree with TRBD1. The CDR3 totals 15 residues. Germline lookup yields CDR1 DFQATT and CDR2 SNEGSKA (reference sequence). The ends lost 2 bases at V and 1 base at J; junction bases unmatched: 6.